This TCR beta chain was observed in a study of OX40 agonist ivuxolimab in advanced cancers. The wider study: Dose-escalation patients were diagnosed with hepatocellular carcinoma, melanoma, renal cell cancer or head and neck cancer.

Prior autoimmune disease or systemic immunosuppression barred patients. CDR1 is SGHKS and CDR2 is YYEKEE in the germline V gene (reference sequence). There are 13 residues in the CDR3. V was pared by 4 bases and J by 1 base, with 9 bases between. Repertoires were generated with immunoSEQ multiplex PCR, while TCRdb's copy carries only in-frame clones and drops some. The table lists under 70,000 clones, 80% to 90% of them singletons, with 2% to 2.5% in the top ten. The material was CD4+ or CD8+ T cells sorted from blood, obtained in a trial of the OX40 agonist ivuxolimab. The genes are TRBV5-5 and TRBJ2-7; D perhaps matches TRBD1 (6 bases). This clonotype originated in an adult with an advanced solid tumor such as melanoma, head and neck, liver or kidney cancer. Here the CDR3 reads CASSKGDSYEQYF. The DNA of the CDR3 is TGTGCCAGCAGCAAGGGGGATTCCTACGAGCAGTACTTC.